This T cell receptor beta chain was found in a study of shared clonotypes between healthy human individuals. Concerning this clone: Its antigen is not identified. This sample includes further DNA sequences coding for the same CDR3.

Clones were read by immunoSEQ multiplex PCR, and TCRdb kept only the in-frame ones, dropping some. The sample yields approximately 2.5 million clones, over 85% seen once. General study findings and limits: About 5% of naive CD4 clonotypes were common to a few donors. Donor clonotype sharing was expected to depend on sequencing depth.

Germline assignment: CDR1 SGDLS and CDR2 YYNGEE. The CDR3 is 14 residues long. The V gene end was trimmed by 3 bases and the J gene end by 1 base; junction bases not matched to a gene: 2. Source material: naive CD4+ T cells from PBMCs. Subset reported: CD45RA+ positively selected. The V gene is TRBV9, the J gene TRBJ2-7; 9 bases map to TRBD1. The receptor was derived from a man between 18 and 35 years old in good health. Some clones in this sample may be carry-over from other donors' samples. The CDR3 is CASSGTGASYEQYF. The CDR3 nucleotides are TGTGCCAGCAGCGGGACAGGGGCTTCCTACGAGCAGTACTTC. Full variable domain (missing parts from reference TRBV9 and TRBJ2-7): DSGVTQTPKHLITATGQRVTLRCSPRSGDLSVYWYQQSLDQGLQFLIQYYNGEERAKGNILERFSAQQFPDLHSELNLSSLELGDSALYFCASSGTGASYEQYFGPGTRLTVT.